A single sample gave rise to the 23 T cell receptor beta chains below, sequenced in a study of response to subunit inactivated influenza vaccine. TCRdb processed the RT-PCR reads anew with MiXCR; each CDR3 protein has one entry. Of around 200,000 distinct CDR3 sequences in the sample, about 12% were seen once. Another study also made use of these data, one on T cells expressing NK-cell markers. Per that study: TCR beta libraries carry UMIs added by 5'RACE template switching.

The source material was CD8+ T cells sorted from PBMCs, sampled about 12 days after vaccination. These receptors all stem from a man aged 45-65 years who received an inactivated influenza vaccine.

The table lists this clonotype with a few counts. The CDR3 protein is CASIGAGDNSPLHF. The CDR3 nucleotides read TGTGCCAGCATCGGGGCAGGGGATAATTCACCCCTCCACTTT. The chain couples TRBV6-8 to TRBJ1-6; D might be TRBD1 (6 bases). This CDR3 has 14 amino acids. Trimming removed 7 bases at V and 5 bases at J, with 12 bases between. The germline gives CDR1 MNHGY, CDR2 SAAAGT.

The J gene is TRBJ1-2, the V gene TRBV20-1, with D unclear. Germline V gives CDR1 DFQATT, CDR2 SNEGSKA (reference sequence). The V gene lost 6 bases and the J gene lost 4 bases, with 15 bases spanning the gap. The CDR3 length is 13 residues. The CDR3 sequence: CSATVEGSYGYTF. The CDR3 DNA reads as TGCAGTGCGACGGTGGAAGGGAGCTATGGCTACACCTTC.

This clonotype was seen only a few times. The chain uses TRBV6-1 and TRBJ2-7; D remains unclear. CDR1 and CDR2 from the germline V gene are MNHNS and SASEGT. The CDR3 length is 14 residues. V gave up 7 bases and J gave up 0 bases, with 13 bases separating them. This chain's CDR3 is CASKLSVSSYEQYF. In DNA form, the CDR3 reads TGTGCCAGCAAATTGTCGGTGAGCTCCTACGAGCAGTACTTC.

The rearrangement uses TRBV19 and TRBJ2-3; TRBD2 might be the D (6 bases). CDR1 is LNHDA and CDR2 is SQIVND in the germline V gene (reference sequence). Trimming took off 4 bases at V and 2 bases at J, with 16 bases between the two ends. The CDR3 is 16 residues long. Written as DNA, the CDR3 is TGTGCCAGTAGTAAAAGAGCGGGTTCTTCCACAGATACGCAGTATTTT. Protein product: CASSKRAGSSTDTQYF.

This clonotype was observed a handful of times. The V and J genes are TRBV28 and TRBJ2-7, with 8 bases matching TRBD1. In germline, CDR1 is MDHEN, CDR2 SYDVKM. Losses at the gene ends were 4 bases for V and 3 bases for J; bases not matched to a gene: 5. This CDR3 region has 14 residues. The CDR3 spells CASSYQGAIYEQYF. CDR3 in DNA: TGTGCCAGCAGTTACCAGGGGGCGATCTACGAGCAGTACTTC.

This clonotype occurred a few times. The CDR3 coding sequence is TGTGCCAGCAGGGATTTGACTAGCCCAGATACGCAGTATTTT. It codes for CASRDLTSPDTQYF. The rearrangement joins TRBV4-2 to TRBJ2-3; the match to TRBD2 covers 7 bases. Germline-derived CDR1 and CDR2 are LGHNA and YNFKEQ. After removal of 6 bases from V and 4 bases from J, the junction contained 7 bases not matched to a gene. The CDR3 runs 14 residues.

This sequence joins TRBV3-1 and TRBJ2-1; 10 bases line up with TRBD2. Germline CDR1 is LGHDT and CDR2 is YNNKEL (reference sequence). J was trimmed by 8 bases and V by 3 bases; bases with no gene match: 4. The length of the CDR3 is 14 residues. The CDR3 here is CASSQGLASDEQFF. Here the CDR3 DNA reads TGTGCCAGCAGCCAGGGACTAGCGTCCGATGAGCAGTTCTTC.

Notes on this clonotype: This may be a read error: a much more frequent sequence differs by one nucleotide. The rearrangement uses TRBV7-6 and TRBJ2-7; D possibly matches TRBD1 or TRBD2 (5 bases each). The CDR3 spans 14 residues. The V end lost 3 bases, the J end lost 0 bases, and 9 bases lay between the germline ends. Germline CDR1 SGHVS, CDR2 FNYEAQ. The CDR3 loop is CASSFGGLSYEQYF. CDR3 coding DNA: TGTGCCAGCAGCTTTGGGGGTCTCTCCTACGAGCAGTACTTC.

This clonotype was observed a handful of times. The rearrangement links TRBV20-1 to TRBJ1-3, with D unresolved. Trimming pared 0 bases from V and 4 bases from J, leaving 1 base between. This CDR3 is 11 amino acids long. Germline-derived CDR1 and CDR2 are DFQATT and SNEGSKA (reference sequence). The CDR3 sequence is CSAREGNTIYF. The CDR3 bases are TGCAGTGCTAGAGAAGGAAACACCATATATTTT.

This clonotype was seen once. The chain couples TRBV5-2 to TRBJ2-7; the D call TRBD1 from the table was never checked on the DNA. TRBV5-2 is a pseudogene locus. The CDR3 contains 13 residues. The CDR3 DNA is TGTGCCATGGGCCCCGGGCTCCTCTACGAGCCGTACTTC. This gives the protein CAMGPGLLYEPYF.

V gene TRBV15 combines with J gene TRBJ2-2, with TRBD1 matching 9 bases. Trimming took 0 bases from V and 3 from J; bases not matched to a gene: 8. Germline assignment: CDR1 LNHNV and CDR2 YYDKDF (reference sequence). The CDR3 extends over 18 amino acids. The CDR3 DNA reads TGTGCCACCAGCAGAGAACTATACAGGGGGCCGGACACCGGGGAGCTGTTTTTT. Protein: CATSRELYRGPDTGELFF. Full variable domain (rest looked up from reference TRBV15 and TRBJ2-2): DAMVIQNPRYQVTQFGKPVTLSCSQTLNHNVMYWYQQKSSQAPKLLFHYYDKDFNNEADTPDNFQSRRPNTSFCFLDIRSPGLGDTAMYLCATSRELYRGPDTGELFFGEGSRLTVL.

The rearrangement joins TRBV6-2 or TRBV6-3 to TRBJ2-6; tentatively, D is TRBD1 (6 bases). The CDR3 consists of 13 residues. V lost 7 bases to trimming and J lost 2 bases, with 6 bases between them. CDR1 MNHEY and CDR2 SVGEGT come from the germline V gene. The CDR3 nucleotides are TGTGCCAGCAAGGGGGCTGGGGCCAACGTCCTGACTTTC. It encodes CASKGAGANVLTF.

The chain carries TRBV6-2 or TRBV6-3 and TRBJ2-5; TRBD2 agrees at 8 bases. Germline V gene data show CDR1 as MNHEY and CDR2 as SVGEGT. Trimming at V came to 8 bases and at J to 1 base, leaving 9 bases not matched to a gene. The CDR3 covers 15 residues. The chain's CDR3 is CASCVAGGLQETQYF. As DNA, the CDR3 is TGTGCCAGCTGCGTCGCGGGGGGCCTCCAAGAGACCCAGTACTTC.

In this sample, this clonotype turned up many times. The gene calls are TRBV5-1 and TRBJ2-1, with 10 nucleotides matching TRBD1. The CDR3 totals 14 residues. The germline V gene has CDR1 SGHRS and CDR2 YFSETQ. After removal of 5 bases from V and 7 bases from J, the junction contained 6 bases not matched to a gene. The CDR3 region has the DNA TGCGCCAGCAGATCGACAGGGGGCTATAATGAGCAGTTCTTC. It specifies CASRSTGGYNEQFF.

The rearrangement links TRBV7-2 to TRBJ2-5, with a weak D call TRBD1 (6 bases). Between the trimmed V and J ends, which lost 6 bases and 5 bases, there was a span of 10 bases. This CDR3 is 12 amino acids long. Germline V gene sequence: CDR1 SGHTA, CDR2 FQGNSA. CDR3 sequence (DNA): TGTGCCAGCAGGGGGGCCGGGGAGACCCAGTACTTC. Protein product: CASRGAGETQYF.

This clonotype was seen many times. V usage is TRBV29-1 and J usage is TRBJ1-1; possibly TRBD1 for D (5 bases). This CDR3 spans 14 amino acids. Germline values: CDR1 SQVTM, CDR2 ANQGSEA. V lost 5 bases and J lost 0, with 13 bases in between. The CDR3 loop reads CSVLGQRMNTEAFF. In DNA form, the CDR3 reads TGCAGCGTTCTGGGGCAGCGCATGAACACTGAAGCTTTCTTT. Full variable domain (outside the CDR3, taken from reference TRBV29-1 and TRBJ1-1): SAVISQKPSRDICQRGTSLTIQCQVDSQVTMMFWYRQQPGQSLTLIATANQGSEATYESGFVIDKFPISRPNLTFSTLTVSNMSPEDSSIYLCSVLGQRMNTEAFFGQGTRLTVV.

The chain carries TRBV3-1 and TRBJ2-3; a possible D gene is TRBD2 (6 bases). Germline CDR1 LGHDT, CDR2 YNNKEL (reference sequence). V was cut by 2 bases and J by 2 bases, with 20 bases left in between. The CDR3 loop spans 18 amino acids. The CDR3 sequence is CASSQKTPSGSYTDTQYF. CDR3 DNA: TGTGCCAGCAGCCAAAAAACGCCGAGCGGGTCTTACACAGATACGCAGTATTTT.

This clonotype was seen a handful of times. The chain couples TRBV4-2 to TRBJ2-1, with D possibly matching TRBD1 (5 bases). The CDR3 runs 16 residues. Trimming left V 1 base short and J 4 bases short, with 14 bases between. The germline CDR1 and CDR2 sequences are LGHNA and YNFKEQ. Here the CDR3 DNA reads TGTGCCAGCAGCCAAGCTTGGGGCGGATCTTACAATGAGCAGTTCTTC. Its protein is CASSQAWGGSYNEQFF.

This clonotype has just a few counts. The chain's CDR3 is CASSFDRAYEQYF. DNA for the CDR3: TGCGCCAGCAGTTTCGACAGGGCCTACGAGCAGTACTTC. The gene calls are TRBV5-1 and TRBJ2-7; TRBD1 matches 7 bases. V lost 5 bases and J lost 2; bases outside the gene matches: 4. This CDR3 is built from 13 residues. CDR1 is SGHRS and CDR2 is YFSETQ in the germline V gene.

This clonotype has only a few counts. The V call is TRBV7-9, the J call TRBJ2-3; 9 bases are a match to TRBD2. The CDR3 is 14 amino acids. With V trimmed by 5 bases and J by 6 bases, 6 bases remained unmatched. Germline V lookup: CDR1 SEHNR, CDR2 FQNEAQ (reference sequence). CDR3 in amino acids: CASSPVAGADTQYF. CDR3 DNA sequence: TGTGCCAGCAGCCCAGTAGCGGGAGCGGATACGCAGTATTTT.

CDR3 in DNA: TGTGCCACCAGCATGGACAGGGGCGCAGATACGCAGTATTTT. It specifies CATSMDRGADTQYF. The chain recombines TRBV15 with TRBJ2-3; 9 bases agree with TRBD1. The CDR3 has 14 amino acids. The ends lost 4 bases at V and 4 bases at J; junction bases unmatched: 3. Germline values: CDR1 LNHNV, CDR2 YYDKDF (reference sequence).

The gene calls are TRBV7-9 and TRBJ2-3, with D unclear. Germline V gives CDR1 SEHNR, CDR2 FQNEAQ (reference sequence). CDR3 length: 11 residues. Trimming removed 8 bases from V and 8 bases from J, with 11 bases in between. The DNA of the CDR3 is TGTGCCAGCCAACCCCCAGTTACGCAGTATTTT. It translates to CASQPPVTQYF.

This clonotype was counted ten times or more. The V call is TRBV29-1, the J call TRBJ1-1, with D hard to call. Germline V gene sequence: CDR1 SQVTM, CDR2 ANQGSEA. The CDR3 runs 10 residues. The ends were cut back, 6 bases at V and 6 bases at J, with 8 bases in the middle. CDR3 DNA: TGCAGCGTGCGGCAGGCTGAAGCTTTCTTT. This gives the protein CSVRQAEAFF.